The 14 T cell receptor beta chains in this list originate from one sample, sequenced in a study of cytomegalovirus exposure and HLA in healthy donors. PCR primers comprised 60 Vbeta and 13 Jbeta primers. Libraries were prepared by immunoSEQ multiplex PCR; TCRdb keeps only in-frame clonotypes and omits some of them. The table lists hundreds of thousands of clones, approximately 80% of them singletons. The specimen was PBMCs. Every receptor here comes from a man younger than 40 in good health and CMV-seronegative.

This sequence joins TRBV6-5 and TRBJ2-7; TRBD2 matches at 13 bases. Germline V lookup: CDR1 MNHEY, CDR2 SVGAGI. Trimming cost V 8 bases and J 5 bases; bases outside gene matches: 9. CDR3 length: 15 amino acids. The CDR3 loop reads CASRKTSGGRNEQYF. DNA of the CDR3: TGTGCCAGCCGGAAGACTAGCGGGGGGAGGAACGAGCAGTACTTC.

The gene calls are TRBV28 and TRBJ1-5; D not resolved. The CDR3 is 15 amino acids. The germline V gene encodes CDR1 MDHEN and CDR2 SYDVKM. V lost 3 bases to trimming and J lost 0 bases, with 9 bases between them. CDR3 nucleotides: TGTGCCAGCAGTTTGTTGGCAACTAGCAATCAGCCCCAGCATTTT. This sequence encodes CASSLLATSNQPQHF.

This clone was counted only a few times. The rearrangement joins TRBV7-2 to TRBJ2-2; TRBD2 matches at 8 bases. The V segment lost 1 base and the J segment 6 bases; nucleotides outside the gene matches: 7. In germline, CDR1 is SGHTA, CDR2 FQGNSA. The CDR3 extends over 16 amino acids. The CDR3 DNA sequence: TGTGCCAGCAGCTTAGGGCCGGGGGGGACCTCCGGGGAGCTGTTTTTT. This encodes CASSLGPGGTSGELFF.

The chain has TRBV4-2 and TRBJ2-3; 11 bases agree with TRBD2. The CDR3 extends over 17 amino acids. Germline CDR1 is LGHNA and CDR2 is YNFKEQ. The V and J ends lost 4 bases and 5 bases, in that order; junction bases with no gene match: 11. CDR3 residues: CASSREVAGGQGDTQYF. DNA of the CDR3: TGTGCCAGCAGCCGAGAGGTAGCGGGGGGGCAGGGAGATACGCAGTATTTT.

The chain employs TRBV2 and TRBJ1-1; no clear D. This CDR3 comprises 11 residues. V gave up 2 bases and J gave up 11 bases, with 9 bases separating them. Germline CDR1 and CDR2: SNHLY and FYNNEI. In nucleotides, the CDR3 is TGTGCCAGCAGTGAACGCGAAAAGGCTTTCTTT. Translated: CASSEREKAFF.

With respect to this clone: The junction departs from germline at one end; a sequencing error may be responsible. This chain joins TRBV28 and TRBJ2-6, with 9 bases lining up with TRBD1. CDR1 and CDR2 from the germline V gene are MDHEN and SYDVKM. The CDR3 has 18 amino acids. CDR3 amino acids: CASRPDRGSNSGASVLTF. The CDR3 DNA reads TGTGCCAGCAGGCCCGACAGGGGGTCCAACTCTGGGGCCAGCGTCCTGACTTTC.

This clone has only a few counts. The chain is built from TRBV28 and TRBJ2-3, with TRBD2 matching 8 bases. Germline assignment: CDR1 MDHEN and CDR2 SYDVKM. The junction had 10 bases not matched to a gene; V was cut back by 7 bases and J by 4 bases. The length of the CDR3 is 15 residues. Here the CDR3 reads CASTPGLVVSDTQYF. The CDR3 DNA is TGTGCCAGCACCCCGGGACTAGTGGTTTCAGATACGCAGTATTTT.

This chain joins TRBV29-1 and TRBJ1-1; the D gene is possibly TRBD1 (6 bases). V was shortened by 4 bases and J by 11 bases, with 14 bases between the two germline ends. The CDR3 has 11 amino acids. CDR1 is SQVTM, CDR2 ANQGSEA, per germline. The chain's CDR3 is CSVVMGAGAFF. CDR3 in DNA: TGCAGCGTTGTTATGGGGGCTGGGGCTTTCTTT.

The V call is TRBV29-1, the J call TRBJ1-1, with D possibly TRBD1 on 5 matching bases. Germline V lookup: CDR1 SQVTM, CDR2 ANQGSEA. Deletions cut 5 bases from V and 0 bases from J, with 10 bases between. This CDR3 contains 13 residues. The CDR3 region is CSVQGAMNTEAFF. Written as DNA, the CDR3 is TGCAGCGTTCAGGGTGCCATGAACACTGAAGCTTTCTTT.

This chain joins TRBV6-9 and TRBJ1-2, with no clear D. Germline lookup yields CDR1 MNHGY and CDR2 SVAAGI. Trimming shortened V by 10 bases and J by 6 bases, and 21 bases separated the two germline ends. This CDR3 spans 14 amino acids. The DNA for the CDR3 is TGTGCCACCATTCAACAGATCCCCCCGCATGGCTACACCTTC. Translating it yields CATIQQIPPHGYTF.

CDR3 loop: CATSRDYGGSPYEQYF. The CDR3 DNA sequence: TGTGCCACCAGCAGAGATTACGGCGGCTCGCCCTACGAGCAGTACTTC. The chain combines TRBV15 with TRBJ2-7; D remains unclear. There are 16 residues in the CDR3. Trimming stripped 0 bases from V and 2 bases from J, with 14 bases between. Germline CDR1 reads LNHNV; CDR2 reads YYDKDF (reference sequence).

CDR3 DNA: TGTGCCAGCAGCGCCTCCGCGGCTGAGCAGTTCTTC. Translating gives CASSASAAEQFF. The chain carries TRBV5-4 and TRBJ2-1, with D unresolved. There are 12 residues in the CDR3. The germline V and J ends were trimmed by 4 bases and 9 bases, with 11 bases remaining between them. Germline V gene data show CDR1 as SGHNT and CDR2 as YYREEE (reference sequence). The full variable domain, rest sourced from reference TRBV5-4 and TRBJ2-1, is ETGVTQSPTHLIKTRGQQVTLRCSSQSGHNTVSWYQQALGQGPQFIFQYYREEENGRGNFPPRFSGLQFPNYSSELNVNALELDDSALYLCASSASAAEQFFGPGTRLTVL.

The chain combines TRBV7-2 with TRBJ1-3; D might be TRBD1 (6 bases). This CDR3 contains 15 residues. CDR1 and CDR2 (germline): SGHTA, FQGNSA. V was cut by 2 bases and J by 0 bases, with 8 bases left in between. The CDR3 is CASSLTGNSGNTIYF. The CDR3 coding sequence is TGTGCCAGCAGCTTAACAGGGAACTCTGGAAACACCATATATTTT. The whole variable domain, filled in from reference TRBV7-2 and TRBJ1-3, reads GAGVSQSPSNKVTEKGKDVELRCDPISGHTALYWYRQSLGQGLEFLIYFQGNSAPDKSGLPSDRFSAERTGGSVSTLTIQRTQQEDSAVYLCASSLTGNSGNTIYFGEGSWLTVV.

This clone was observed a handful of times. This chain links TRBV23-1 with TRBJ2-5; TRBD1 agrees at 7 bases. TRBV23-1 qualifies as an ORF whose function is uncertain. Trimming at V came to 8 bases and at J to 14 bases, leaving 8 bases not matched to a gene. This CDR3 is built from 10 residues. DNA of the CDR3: TGCGCCAGCGGGATTAGGGGGCCTTACTTC. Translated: CASGIRGPYF.